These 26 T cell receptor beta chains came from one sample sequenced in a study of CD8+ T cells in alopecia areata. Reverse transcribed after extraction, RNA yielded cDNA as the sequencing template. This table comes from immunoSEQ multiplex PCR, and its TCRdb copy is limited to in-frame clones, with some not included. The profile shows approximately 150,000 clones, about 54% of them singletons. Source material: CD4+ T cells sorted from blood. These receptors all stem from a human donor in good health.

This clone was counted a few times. The CDR3 spells CASGPPQHF. The CDR3 nucleotides are TGTGCCTCCGGACCGCCCCAGCATTTT. The rearrangement links TRBV28 to TRBJ1-5; D gene unclear. The CDR3 is 9 residues long. Trimming cost V 11 bases and J 9 bases, with 8 bases left between them. Germline-derived CDR1 and CDR2 are MDHEN and SYDVKM. Variable domain in full (rest from reference TRBV28 and TRBJ1-5): DVKVTQSSRYLVKRTGEKVFLECVQDMDHENMFWYRQDPGLGLRLIYFSYDVKMKEKGDIPEGYSVSREKKERFSLILESASTNQTSMYLCASGPPQHFGDGTRLSIL.

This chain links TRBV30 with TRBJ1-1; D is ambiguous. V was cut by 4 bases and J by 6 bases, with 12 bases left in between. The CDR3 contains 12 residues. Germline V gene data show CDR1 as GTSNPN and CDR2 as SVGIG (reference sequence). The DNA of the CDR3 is TGTGCCTGGACAATCCCTGGAGCTGAAGCTTTCTTT. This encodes CAWTIPGAEAFF.

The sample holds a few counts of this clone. CDR3 coding DNA: TGTGCCAGTAGTAATACAAGAAGCTCCGGAAACACCATATATTTT. It specifies CASSNTRSSGNTIYF. The rearrangement links TRBV19 to TRBJ1-3; D call uncertain. V lost 4 bases and J lost 4, with 14 bases in between. The CDR3 length is 15 residues. CDR1 and CDR2 (germline): LNHDA, SQIVND (reference sequence).

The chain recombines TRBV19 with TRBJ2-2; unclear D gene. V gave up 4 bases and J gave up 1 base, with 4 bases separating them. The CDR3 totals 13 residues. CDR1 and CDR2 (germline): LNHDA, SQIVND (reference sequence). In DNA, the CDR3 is TGTGCCAGTAGTAAGGGGAACACCGGGGAGCTGTTTTTT. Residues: CASSKGNTGELFF. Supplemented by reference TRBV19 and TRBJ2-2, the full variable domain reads DGGITQSPKYLFRKEGQNVTLSCEQNLNHDAMYWYRQDPGQGLRLIYYSQIVNDFQKGDIAEGYSVSREKKESFPLTVTSAQKNPTAFYLCASSKGNTGELFFGEGSRLTVL.

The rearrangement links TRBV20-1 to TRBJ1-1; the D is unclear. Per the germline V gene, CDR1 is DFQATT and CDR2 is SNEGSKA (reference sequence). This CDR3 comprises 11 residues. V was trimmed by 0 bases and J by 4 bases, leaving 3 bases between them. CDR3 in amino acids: CSAREGTEAFF. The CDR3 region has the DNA TGCAGTGCTAGAGAAGGCACTGAAGCTTTCTTT.

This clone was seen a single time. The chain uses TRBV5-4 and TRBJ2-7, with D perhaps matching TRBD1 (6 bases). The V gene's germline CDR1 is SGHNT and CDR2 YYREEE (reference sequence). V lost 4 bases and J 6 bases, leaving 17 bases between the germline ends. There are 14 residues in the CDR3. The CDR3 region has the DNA TGTGCCAGCAGCCCGGGCACAGGGTGGGGCGAGCAGTACTTC. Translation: CASSPGTGWGEQYF. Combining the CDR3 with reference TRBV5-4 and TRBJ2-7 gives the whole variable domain ETGVTQSPTHLIKTRGQQVTLRCSSQSGHNTVSWYQQALGQGPQFIFQYYREEENGRGNFPPRFSGLQFPNYSSELNVNALELDDSALYLCASSPGTGWGEQYFGPGTRLTVT.

CDR3 DNA: TGTGCCAGCAGCCGAGGGAGGGAAAACATTCAGTACTTC. Amino acids: CASSRGRENIQYF. The J gene is TRBJ2-4, the V gene TRBV11-2; 7 nucleotides align to TRBD2. The CDR3 extends over 13 amino acids. Germline V gene sequence: CDR1 SGHAT, CDR2 FQNNGV. Unmatched junction bases numbered 3, after V lost 5 bases and J lost 5 bases. Full variable domain (outside the CDR3, taken from reference TRBV11-2 and TRBJ2-4): EAGVAQSPRYKIIEKRQSVAFWCNPISGHATLYWYQQILGQGPKLLIQFQNNGVVDDSQLPKDRFSAERLKGVDSTLKIQPAKLEDSAVYLCASSRGRENIQYFGAGTRLSVL.

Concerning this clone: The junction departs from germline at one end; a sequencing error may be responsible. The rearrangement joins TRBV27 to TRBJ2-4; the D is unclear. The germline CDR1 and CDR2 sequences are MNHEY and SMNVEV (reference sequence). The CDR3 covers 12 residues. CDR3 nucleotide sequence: TGTGCCAGCAGTTTATACTCGGGCATTCGGTACTTC. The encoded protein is CASSLYSGIRYF.

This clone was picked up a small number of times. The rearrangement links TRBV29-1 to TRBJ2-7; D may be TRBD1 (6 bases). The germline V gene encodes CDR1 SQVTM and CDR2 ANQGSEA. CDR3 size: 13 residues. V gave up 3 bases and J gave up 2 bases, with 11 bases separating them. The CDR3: CSVEGAGAYEQYF. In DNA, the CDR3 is TGCAGCGTTGAGGGGGCAGGGGCCTACGAGCAGTACTTC.

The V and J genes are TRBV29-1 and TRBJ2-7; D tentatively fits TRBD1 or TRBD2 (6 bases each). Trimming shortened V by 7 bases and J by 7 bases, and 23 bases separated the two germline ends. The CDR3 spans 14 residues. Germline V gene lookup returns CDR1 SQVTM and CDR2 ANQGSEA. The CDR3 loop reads CSAVKPGALREQYF. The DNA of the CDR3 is TGCAGCGCAGTTAAGCCGGGGGCGCTTCGGGAGCAGTACTTC.

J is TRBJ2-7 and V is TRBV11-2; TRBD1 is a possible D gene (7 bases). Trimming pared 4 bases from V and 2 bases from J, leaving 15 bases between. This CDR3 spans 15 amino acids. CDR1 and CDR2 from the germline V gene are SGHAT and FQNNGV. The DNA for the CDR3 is TGTGCCAGCAGCTCTATCGGCAGGGGGGCCTACGAGCAGTACTTC. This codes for CASSSIGRGAYEQYF.

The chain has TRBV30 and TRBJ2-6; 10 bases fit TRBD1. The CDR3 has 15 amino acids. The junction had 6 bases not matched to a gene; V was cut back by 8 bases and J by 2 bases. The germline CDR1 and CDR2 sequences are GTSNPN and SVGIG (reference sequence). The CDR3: CAAPGQGTGANVLTF. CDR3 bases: TGTGCCGCACCGGGACAGGGGACTGGGGCCAACGTCCTGACTTTC.

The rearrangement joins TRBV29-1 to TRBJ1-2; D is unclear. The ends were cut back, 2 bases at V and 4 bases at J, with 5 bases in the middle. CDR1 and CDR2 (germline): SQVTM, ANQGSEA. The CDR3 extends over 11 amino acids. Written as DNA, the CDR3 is TGCAGCGTTGAACACTTCTATGGCTACACCTTC. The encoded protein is CSVEHFYGYTF.

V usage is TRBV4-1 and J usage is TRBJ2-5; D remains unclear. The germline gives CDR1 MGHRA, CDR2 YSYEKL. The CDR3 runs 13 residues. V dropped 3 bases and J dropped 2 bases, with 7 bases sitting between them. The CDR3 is CASSQTRQETQYF. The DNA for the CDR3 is TGCGCCAGCAGCCAGACTCGACAAGAGACCCAGTACTTC.

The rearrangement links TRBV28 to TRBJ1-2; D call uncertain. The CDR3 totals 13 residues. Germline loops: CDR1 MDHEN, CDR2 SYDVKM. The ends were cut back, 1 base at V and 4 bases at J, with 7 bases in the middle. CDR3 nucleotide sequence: TGTGCCAGCAGTTTATTAGGAAGCTATGGCTACACCTTC. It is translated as CASSLLGSYGYTF.

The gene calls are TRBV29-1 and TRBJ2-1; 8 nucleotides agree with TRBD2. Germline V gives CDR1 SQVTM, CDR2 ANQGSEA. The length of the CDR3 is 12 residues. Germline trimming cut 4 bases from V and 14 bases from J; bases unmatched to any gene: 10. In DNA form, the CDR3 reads TGCAGCGTTGGGACTAGCCAAAATGGAGAGTTCTTC. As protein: CSVGTSQNGEFF.

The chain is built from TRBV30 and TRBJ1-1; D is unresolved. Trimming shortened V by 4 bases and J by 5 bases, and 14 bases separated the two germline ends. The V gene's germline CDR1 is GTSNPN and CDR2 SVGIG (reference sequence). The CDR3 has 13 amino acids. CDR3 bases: TGTGCCTGGACTTATCAAGTTGGGACTGAAGCTTTCTTT. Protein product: CAWTYQVGTEAFF.

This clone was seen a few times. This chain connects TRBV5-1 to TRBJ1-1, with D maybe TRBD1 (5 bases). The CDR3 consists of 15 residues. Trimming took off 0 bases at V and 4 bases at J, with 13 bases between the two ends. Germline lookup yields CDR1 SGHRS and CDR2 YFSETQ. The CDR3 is CASSLAHFRGTEAFF. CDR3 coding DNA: TGCGCCAGCAGCTTGGCCCATTTTAGGGGCACTGAAGCTTTCTTT.

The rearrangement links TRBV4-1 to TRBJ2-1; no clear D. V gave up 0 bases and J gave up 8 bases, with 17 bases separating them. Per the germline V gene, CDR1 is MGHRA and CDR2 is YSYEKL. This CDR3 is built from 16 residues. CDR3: CASSQDWVGRPDEQFF. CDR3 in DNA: TGCGCCAGCAGCCAAGATTGGGTCGGGCGTCCGGATGAGCAGTTCTTC.

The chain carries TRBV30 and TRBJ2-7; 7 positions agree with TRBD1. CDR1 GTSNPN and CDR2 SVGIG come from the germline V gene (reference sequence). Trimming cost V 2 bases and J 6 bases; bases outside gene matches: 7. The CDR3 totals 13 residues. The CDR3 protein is CAWSHITGVEQYF. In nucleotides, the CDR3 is TGTGCCTGGAGTCACATAACAGGGGTCGAGCAGTACTTC.

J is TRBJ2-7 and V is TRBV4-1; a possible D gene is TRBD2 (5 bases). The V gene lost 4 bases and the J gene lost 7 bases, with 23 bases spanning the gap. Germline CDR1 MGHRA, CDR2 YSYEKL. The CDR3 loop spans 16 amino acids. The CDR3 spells CASSLGLIGLRGEQYF. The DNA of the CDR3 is TGCGCCAGCAGCCTTGGACTGATTGGGCTTCGTGGAGAGCAGTACTTC.

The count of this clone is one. CDR3 sequence (DNA): TGTGCCAGCAGTTCAGGCTCGGTCACTGAAGCTTTCTTT. This gives the protein CASSSGSVTEAFF. J is TRBJ1-1 and V is TRBV6-6, with D unclear. There are 13 residues in the CDR3. Germline CDR1 reads MNHNY; CDR2 reads SVGAGI (reference sequence). Trimming removed 4 bases at V and 4 bases at J, with 10 bases between.

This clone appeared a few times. The DNA for the CDR3 is TGCGCCAGCAGTGTAAGACAGGGACTACCGGATACGCAGTATTTT. Its translation is CASSVRQGLPDTQYF. V usage is TRBV10-2 and J usage is TRBJ2-3; either TRBD1 or TRBD2 may fit D (7 bases each). V was trimmed by 4 bases and J by 6 bases, leaving 17 bases between them. The V gene's germline CDR1 is WSHSY and CDR2 SAAADI. The length of the CDR3 is 15 residues.

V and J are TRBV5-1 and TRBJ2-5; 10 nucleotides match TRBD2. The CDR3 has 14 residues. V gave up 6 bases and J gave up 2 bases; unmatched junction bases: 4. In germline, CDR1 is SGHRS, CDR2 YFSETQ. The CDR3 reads CASTRTSGQETQYF. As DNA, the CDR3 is TGCGCCAGCACCCGGACTAGCGGACAAGAGACCCAGTACTTC.

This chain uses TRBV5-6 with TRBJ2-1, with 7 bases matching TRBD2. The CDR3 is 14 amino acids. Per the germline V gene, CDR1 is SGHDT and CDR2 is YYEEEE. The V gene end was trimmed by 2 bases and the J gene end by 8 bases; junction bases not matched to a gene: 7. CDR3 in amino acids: CASSLRGLEDEQFF. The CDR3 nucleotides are TGTGCCAGCAGCTTAAGAGGACTAGAAGATGAGCAGTTCTTC.

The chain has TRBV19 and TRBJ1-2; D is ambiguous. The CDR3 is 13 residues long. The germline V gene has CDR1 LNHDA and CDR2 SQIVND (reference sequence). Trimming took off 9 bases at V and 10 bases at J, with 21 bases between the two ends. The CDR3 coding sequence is TGTGCCAGCAAAGACACGACCCACCCTCCCTACACCTTC. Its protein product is CASKDTTHPPYTF.